The entry below gives a single T cell receptor beta chain sequence along with its context. The antigen it binds to is not known. No quality values exist for individual bases; no much larger clone is one base distant. Separate from the roughly 630-subject first cohort, the validation cohort of about 130 subjects was the group to which the donors belonged. Library prep was done by the immunoSEQ multiplex PCR assay. The original pipeline was this. A statistical classification framework was built to diagnose cytomegalovirus status from the catalog of TCR beta chain sequences. TCRdb re-hosts the immuneACCESS table, in-frame sequences only. Its copies lack some clones; in the studies checked, an unresolved V gene accounts for under half of them, and the cause for the rest is not known. That table is the source of V, J and clone size, and D and trimming were worked out from the DNA. The sample profile shows 100,000 to 150,000 clones; around 94% of them were found once. The ten biggest clones cover 1% to 1.5% of the sample.

Reading from cysteine to phenylalanine, the CDR3 counts 16 amino acids. Only the CDR3 DNA is retained, 48 bases long and in frame from the first base. The junction shows trimming of 7 bases on V and 0 bases on J, and the gene matches do not reach 10 bases of it. CDR1 and CDR2, looked up from the germline V gene, are SQVTM and ANQGSEA. The record originates from a study of cytomegalovirus exposure and HLA in healthy donors (TCRdb year 2017). With regard to the full study: A later analysis indicated that the roughly 130 validation repertoires were generated on the platform also employed for the approximately 690 repertoires of the first cohort. The aim of the study was to test whether cataloging public T cell receptors could identify signatures of past pathogen exposure. High-throughput TCR immunosequencing, statistical association of individual TCRs with disease status, and machine learning were combined to predict cytomegalovirus infection status. Along with the approximately 650-subject first cohort, a separate validation cohort of some 130 different subjects was used. What the study reported, not specific to this receptor: The classifier was reported to diagnose cytomegalovirus status with high specificity and sensitivity in both the original and validation cohorts. A later analysis lacked HLA typing for the validation cohort, so it scored co-occurrence in that cohort across all 120 or so repertoires. In the study, approximately 160 TCR beta chains were listed as associated with cytomegalovirus. Subsequent analysis determined that TCRs grouped into clusters in the first cohort also showed a tendency toward co-occurrence across the roughly 110 validation repertoires, and approximately 93% of cluster scores exceeded 0. Most TCR sequences were seen in very few donors, while some public TCRs were found in many individuals. A few of the identified cytomegalovirus-associated TCR beta chains were confirmed in vitro to be specific for cytomegalovirus antigens. The authors suggested that the approach could potentially be generalized to other disease states and immunological phenotypes.

Here the chain combines TRBV29-1 and TRBJ2-2; 8 bases in between match TRBD1. This TCR came from a woman younger than 30 in good health and CMV-seronegative. Sequences were obtained from PBMCs. The DNA sequence follows: TGCAGCGCAACCCTCCCGGGACAGGCGAACACCGGGGAGCTGTTTTTT. This gives the protein CSATLPGQANTGELFF.